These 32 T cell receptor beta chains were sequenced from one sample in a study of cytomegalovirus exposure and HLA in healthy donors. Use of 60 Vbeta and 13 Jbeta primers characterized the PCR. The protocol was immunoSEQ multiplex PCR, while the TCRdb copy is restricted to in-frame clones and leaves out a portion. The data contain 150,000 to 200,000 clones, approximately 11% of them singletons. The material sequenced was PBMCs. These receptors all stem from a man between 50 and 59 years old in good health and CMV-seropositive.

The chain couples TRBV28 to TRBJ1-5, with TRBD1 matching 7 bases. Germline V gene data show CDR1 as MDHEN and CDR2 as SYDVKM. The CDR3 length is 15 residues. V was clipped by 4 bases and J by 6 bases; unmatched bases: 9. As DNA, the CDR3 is TGTGCCAGCAGTTCTACAGGGGTTGAGAGTCAGCCCCAGCATTTT. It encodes CASSSTGVESQPQHF. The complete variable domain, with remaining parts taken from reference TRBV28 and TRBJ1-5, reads DVKVTQSSRYLVKRTGEKVFLECVQDMDHENMFWYRQDPGLGLRLIYFSYDVKMKEKGDIPEGYSVSREKKERFSLILESASTNQTSMYLCASSSTGVESQPQHFGDGTRLSIL.

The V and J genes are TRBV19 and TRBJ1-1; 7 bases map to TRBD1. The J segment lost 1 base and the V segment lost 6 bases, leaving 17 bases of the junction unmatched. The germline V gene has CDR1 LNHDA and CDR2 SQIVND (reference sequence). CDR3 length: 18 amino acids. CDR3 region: CASSRGPRQGKGNTEAFF. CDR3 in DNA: TGTGCCAGTAGCCGAGGGCCCCGACAGGGCAAGGGGAACACTGAAGCTTTCTTT.

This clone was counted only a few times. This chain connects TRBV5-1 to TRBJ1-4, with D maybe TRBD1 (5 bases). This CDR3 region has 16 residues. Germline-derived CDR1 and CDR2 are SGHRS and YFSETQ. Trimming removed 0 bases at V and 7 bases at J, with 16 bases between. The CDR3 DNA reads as TGCGCCAGCAGCTTGGCTTTGGGGGGATCAGGTGAAAAACTGTTTTTT. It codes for CASSLALGGSGEKLFF.

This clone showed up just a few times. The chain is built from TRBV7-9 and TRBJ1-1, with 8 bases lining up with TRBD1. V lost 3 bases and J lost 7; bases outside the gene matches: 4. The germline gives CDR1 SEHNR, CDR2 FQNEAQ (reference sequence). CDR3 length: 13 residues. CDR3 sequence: CASSFDRGGEAFF. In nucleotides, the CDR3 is TGTGCCAGCAGCTTCGACAGGGGAGGTGAAGCTTTCTTT.

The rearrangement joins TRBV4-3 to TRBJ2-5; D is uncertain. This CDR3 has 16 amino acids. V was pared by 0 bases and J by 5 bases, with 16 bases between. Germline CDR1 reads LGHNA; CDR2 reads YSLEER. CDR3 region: CASSQELVSARETQYF. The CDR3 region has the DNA TGCGCCAGCAGCCAAGAACTGGTGTCCGCTCGTGAGACCCAGTACTTC.

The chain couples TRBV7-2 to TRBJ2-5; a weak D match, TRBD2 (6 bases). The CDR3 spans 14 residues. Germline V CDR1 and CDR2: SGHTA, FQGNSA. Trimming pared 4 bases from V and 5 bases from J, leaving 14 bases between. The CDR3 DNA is TGTGCCAGCAGCTCAGGGTGGAGGGATGAGACCCAGTACTTC. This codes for CASSSGWRDETQYF.

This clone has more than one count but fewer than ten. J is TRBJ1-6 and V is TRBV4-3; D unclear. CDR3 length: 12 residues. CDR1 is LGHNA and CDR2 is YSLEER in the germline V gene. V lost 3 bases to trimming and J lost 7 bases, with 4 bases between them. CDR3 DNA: TGCGCCAGCAGCCACAGAAATTCACCCCTCCACTTT. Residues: CASSHRNSPLHF.

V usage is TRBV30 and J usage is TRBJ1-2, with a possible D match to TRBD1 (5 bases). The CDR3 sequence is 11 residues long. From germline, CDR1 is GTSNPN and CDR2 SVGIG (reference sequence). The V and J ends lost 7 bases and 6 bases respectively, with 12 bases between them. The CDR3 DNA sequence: TGTGCCTTTAGACAAGGGGATGGCTACACCTTC. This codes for CAFRQGDGYTF.

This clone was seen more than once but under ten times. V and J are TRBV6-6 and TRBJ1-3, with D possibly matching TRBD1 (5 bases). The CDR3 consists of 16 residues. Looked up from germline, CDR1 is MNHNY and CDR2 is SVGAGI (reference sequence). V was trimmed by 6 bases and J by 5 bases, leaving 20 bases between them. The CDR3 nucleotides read TGTGCCAGCAGCCGCGGAGTTGGGGCCAAGAGAAACACCATATATTTT. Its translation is CASSRGVGAKRNTIYF.

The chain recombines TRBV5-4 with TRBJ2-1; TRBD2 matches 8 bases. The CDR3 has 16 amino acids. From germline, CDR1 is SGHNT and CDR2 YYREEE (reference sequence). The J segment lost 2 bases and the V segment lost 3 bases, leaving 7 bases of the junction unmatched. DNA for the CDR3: TGTGCCAGCAGCTCTCTACTAGCGGCGGCCTACAATGAGCAGTTCTTC. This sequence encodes CASSSLLAAAYNEQFF.

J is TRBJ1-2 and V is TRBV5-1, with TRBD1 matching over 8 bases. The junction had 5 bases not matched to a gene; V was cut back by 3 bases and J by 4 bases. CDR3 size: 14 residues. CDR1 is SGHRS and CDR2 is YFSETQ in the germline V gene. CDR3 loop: CASSSTGASYGYTF. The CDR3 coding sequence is TGCGCCAGCAGCTCGACAGGGGCATCCTATGGCTACACCTTC.

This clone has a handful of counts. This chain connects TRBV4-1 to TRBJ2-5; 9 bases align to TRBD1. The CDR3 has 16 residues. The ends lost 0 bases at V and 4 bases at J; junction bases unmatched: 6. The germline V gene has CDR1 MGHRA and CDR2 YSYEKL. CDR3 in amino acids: CASSQEGQGWGETQYF. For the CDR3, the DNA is TGCGCCAGCAGCCAAGAGGGACAGGGTTGGGGAGAGACCCAGTACTTC.

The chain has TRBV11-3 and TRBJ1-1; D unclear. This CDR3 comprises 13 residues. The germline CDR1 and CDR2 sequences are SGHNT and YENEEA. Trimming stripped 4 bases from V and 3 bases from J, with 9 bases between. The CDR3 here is CASSSNSYTEAFF. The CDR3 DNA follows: TGTGCCAGCAGCTCGAACAGTTACACTGAAGCTTTCTTT. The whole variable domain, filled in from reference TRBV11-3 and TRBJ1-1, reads EAGVVQSPRYKIIEKKQPVAFWCNPISGHNTLYWYLQNLGQGPELLIRYENEEAVDDSQLPKDRFSAERLKGVDSTLKIQPAELGDSAVYLCASSSNSYTEAFFGQGTRLTVV.

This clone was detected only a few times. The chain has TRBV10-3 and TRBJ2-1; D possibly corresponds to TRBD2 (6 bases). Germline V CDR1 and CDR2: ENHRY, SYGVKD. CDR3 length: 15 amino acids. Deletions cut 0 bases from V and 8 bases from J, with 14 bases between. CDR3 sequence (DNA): TGTGCCATCAGTGAGTCTAACGGGGGTTTCGATGAGCAGTTCTTC. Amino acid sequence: CAISESNGGFDEQFF.

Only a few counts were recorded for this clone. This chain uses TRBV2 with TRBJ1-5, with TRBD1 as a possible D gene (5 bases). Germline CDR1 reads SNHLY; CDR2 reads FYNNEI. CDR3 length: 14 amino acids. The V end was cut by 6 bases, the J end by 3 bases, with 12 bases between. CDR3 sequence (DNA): TGTGCCAGCAGGGGCGGGGGAACCAATCAGCCCCAGCATTTT. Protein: CASRGGGTNQPQHF.

CDR3 bases: TGTGCCAGCTCACCAAGGACAGATCGGGAGACCCAGTACTTC. Translation gives CASSPRTDRETQYF. The genes are TRBV18 and TRBJ2-5, with D possibly matching TRBD1 (6 bases). CDR1 KGHSH and CDR2 LQKENI come from the germline V gene. V lost 2 bases and J lost 5, with 12 bases in between. This CDR3 is built from 14 residues.

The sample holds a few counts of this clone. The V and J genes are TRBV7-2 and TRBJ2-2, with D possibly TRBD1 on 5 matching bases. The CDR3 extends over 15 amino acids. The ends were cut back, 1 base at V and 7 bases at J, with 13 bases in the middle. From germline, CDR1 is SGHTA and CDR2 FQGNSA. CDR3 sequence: CASSLEAGWGGELFF. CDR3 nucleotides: TGTGCCAGCAGCTTAGAGGCAGGGTGGGGCGGGGAGCTGTTTTTT.

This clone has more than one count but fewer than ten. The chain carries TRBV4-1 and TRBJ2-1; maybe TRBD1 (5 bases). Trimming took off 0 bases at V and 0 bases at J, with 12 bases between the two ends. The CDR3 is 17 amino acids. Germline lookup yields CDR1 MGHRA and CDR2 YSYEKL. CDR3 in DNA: TGCGCCAGCAGCCAAGATGGGGCTCCCAGCTCCTACAATGAGCAGTTCTTC. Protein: CASSQDGAPSSYNEQFF.

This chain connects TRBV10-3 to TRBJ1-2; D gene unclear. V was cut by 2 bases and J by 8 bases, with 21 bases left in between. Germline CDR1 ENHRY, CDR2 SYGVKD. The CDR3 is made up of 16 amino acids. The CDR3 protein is CAISEGPSVVISGYTF. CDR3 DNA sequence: TGTGCCATCAGTGAGGGGCCGTCAGTGGTTATCTCGGGCTACACCTTC.

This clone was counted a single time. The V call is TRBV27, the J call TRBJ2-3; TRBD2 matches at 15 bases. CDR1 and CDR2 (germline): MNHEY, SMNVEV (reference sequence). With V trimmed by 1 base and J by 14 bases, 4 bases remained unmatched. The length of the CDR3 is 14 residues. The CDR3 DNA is TGTGCCAGCAGTTTATGGGGACTAGCGGGGGGTGTGTATTTT. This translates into CASSLWGLAGGVYF.

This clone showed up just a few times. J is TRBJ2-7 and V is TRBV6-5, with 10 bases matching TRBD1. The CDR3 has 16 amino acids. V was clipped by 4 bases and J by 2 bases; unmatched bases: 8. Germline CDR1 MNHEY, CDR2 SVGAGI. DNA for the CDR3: TGTGCCAGCAGTTCTATCCGGGACAGGGGAACCTACGAGCAGTACTTC. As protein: CASSSIRDRGTYEQYF.

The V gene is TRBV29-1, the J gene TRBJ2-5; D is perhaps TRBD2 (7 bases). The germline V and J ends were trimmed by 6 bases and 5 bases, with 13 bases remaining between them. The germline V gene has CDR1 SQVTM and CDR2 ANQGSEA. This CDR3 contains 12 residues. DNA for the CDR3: TGCAGCGTAAGGGGGGGGTGGGAGACCCAGTACTTC. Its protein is CSVRGGWETQYF.

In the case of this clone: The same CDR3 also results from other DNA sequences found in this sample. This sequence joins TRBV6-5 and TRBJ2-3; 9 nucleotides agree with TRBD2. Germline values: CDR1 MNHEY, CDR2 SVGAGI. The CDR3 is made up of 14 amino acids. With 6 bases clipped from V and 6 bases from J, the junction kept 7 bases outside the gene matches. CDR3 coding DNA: TGTGCCAGCAGGAAGGCGGGGGGGACGGATACGCAGTATTTT. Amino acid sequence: CASRKAGGTDTQYF.

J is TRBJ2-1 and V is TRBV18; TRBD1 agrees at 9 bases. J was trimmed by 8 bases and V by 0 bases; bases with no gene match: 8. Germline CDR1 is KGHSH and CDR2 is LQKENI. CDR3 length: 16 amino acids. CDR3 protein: CASSPPTGGNRDEQFF. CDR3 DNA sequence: TGTGCCAGCTCACCACCGACAGGGGGAAATCGAGATGAGCAGTTCTTC.

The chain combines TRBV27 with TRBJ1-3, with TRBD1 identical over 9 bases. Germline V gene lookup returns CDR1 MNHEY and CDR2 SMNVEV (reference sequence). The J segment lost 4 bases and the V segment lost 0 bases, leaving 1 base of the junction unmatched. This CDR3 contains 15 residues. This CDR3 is CASSLSGQGGNTIYF. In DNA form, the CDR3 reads TGTGCCAGCAGTTTATCAGGACAGGGGGGAAACACCATATATTTT.

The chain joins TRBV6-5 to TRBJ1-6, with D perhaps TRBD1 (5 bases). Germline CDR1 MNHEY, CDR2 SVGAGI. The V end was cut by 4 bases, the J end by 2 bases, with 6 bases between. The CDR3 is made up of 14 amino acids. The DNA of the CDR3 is TGTGCCAGCAGTTCGGGGGCCTATAATTCACCCCTCCACTTT. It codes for CASSSGAYNSPLHF.

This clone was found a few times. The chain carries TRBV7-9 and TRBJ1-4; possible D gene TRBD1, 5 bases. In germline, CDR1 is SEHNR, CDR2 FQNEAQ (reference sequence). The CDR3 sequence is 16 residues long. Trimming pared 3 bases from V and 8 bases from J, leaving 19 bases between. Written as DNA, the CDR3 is TGTGCCAGCAGCTTCCGTAGGACCTCAAAGGGGGAAAAACTGTTTTTT. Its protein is CASSFRRTSKGEKLFF.

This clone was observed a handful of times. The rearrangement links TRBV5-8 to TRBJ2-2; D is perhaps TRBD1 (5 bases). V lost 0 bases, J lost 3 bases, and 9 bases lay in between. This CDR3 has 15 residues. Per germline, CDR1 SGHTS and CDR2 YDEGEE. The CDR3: CASSLALGHTGELFF. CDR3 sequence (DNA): TGTGCCAGCAGCTTGGCCCTGGGGCACACCGGGGAGCTGTTTTTT.

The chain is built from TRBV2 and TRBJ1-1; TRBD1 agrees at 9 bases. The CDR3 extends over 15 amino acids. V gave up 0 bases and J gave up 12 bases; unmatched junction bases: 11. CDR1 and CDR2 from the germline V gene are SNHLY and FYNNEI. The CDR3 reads CASSEARSGQGHSFF. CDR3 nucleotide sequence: TGTGCCAGCAGTGAAGCTCGATCGGGACAGGGTCATTCTTTCTTT. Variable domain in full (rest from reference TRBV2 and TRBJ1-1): EPEVTQTPSHQVTQMGQEVILRCVPISNHLYFYWYRQILGQKVEFLVSFYNNEISEKSEIFDDQFSVERPDGSNFTLKIRSTKLEDSAMYFCASSEARSGQGHSFFGQGTRLTVV.

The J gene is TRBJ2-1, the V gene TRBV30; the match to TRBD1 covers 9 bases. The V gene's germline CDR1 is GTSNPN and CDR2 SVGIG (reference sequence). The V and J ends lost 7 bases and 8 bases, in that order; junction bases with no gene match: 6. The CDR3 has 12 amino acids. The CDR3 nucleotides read TGTGCCTACTCCGGGACAGGGTATGAGCAGTTCTTC. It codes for CAYSGTGYEQFF.

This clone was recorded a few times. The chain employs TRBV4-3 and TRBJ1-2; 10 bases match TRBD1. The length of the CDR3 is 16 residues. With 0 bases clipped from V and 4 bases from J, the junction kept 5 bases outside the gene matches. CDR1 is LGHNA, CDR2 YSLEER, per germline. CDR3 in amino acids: CASSQDRGQGSYGYTF. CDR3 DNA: TGCGCCAGCAGCCAAGATCGGGGACAGGGGAGCTATGGCTACACCTTC.

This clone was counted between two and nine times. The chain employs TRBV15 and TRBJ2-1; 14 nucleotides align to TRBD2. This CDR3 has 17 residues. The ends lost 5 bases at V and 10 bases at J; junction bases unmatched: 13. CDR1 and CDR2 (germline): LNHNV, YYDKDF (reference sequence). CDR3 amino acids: CATSGGSGLAGGLEQFF. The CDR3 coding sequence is TGTGCCACCAGCGGCGGTAGTGGACTAGCGGGGGGTCTGGAGCAGTTCTTC.